This T cell receptor (beta chain) was recovered during a study of cytomegalovirus exposure and HLA in healthy donors. Study background: Researchers previously reported finding fewer than 140 million unique TCR beta sequences from around 200 million T cells.

In the case of this clone: Its target is unknown.

The PCR made use of 60 Vbeta and 13 Jbeta primers. The protocol was immunoSEQ multiplex PCR, while the TCRdb copy is restricted to in-frame clones and leaves out a portion. The repertoire includes 95,000 to 100,000 clones, roughly 80% of them detected once, and around 4.4% sits in the top ten. This CDR3 has 16 amino acids. Germline assignment: CDR1 SGHAT and CDR2 FQDESV (reference sequence). V was clipped by 1 base and J by 5 bases, with 17 bases between them. Study-level findings and limits: 164 TCR beta chains were listed as cytomegalovirus-associated.

The origin of this receptor is a man aged 35 to 55 in good health and CMV-seronegative. The chain links TRBV11-1 to TRBJ1-1; D may be TRBD1 (5 bases). The sequencing sample was made of PBMCs. The DNA of the CDR3 is TGTGCCAGCAGCTTAGGAGACAGCGCCCTTGGTACTGAAGCTTTCTTT. This gives the protein CASSLGDSALGTEAFF.